Sequencing of this T cell receptor beta chain was carried out in a study of T cells in Graves' hyperthyroidism and ophthalmopathy. Researchers amplified the TCR beta CDR3 regions from RNA transcripts. Initially, a first-round RT-PCR of the TCR CDR3 employed the HTBI primer set. TCRdb itself ran the multiplex PCR reads through MiXCR, one entry per CDR3 protein. The data hold a few hundred thousand distinct CDR3 sequences, with 22% observed a single time. CDR1 and CDR2 from the germline V gene are MNHEY and SMNVEV (reference sequence). The CDR3 extends over 13 amino acids. With V trimmed by 6 bases and J by 2 bases, 1 base remained unmatched. The study, taken as a whole, reports: Blood held most thyroid clonotypes expanded above 0.001 frequency.

This clonotype occurred many times. As yet, its antigen is unknown. Pregnant or lactating patients were excluded, as were those with uncontrolled infection or other autoimmune disease. The sample comprised blood. This sequence originates from a woman between 65 and 79 years old with Graves' ophthalmopathy. The V call is TRBV27, the J call TRBJ2-7; 10 bases agree with TRBD1. CDR3 amino acids: CASRGTGAYEQYF. Here the CDR3 DNA reads TGTGCCAGCAGGGGGACAGGGGCCTACGAGCAGTACTTC.